The rows below give T cell receptor beta chains drawn from one sample of a study of T cell responses to AZD1222 COVID-19 vaccine. Sequenced by immunoSEQ multiplex PCR; TCRdb stores in-frame clones only, minus some. The sample records 45,000 to 70,000 clones, 80% to 90% being singletons. The sample here was peripheral blood, taken 28 days after the second AZD1222 dose. These receptors were obtained from an adult who received the AZD1222 COVID-19 vaccine. Both conserved end residues are part of each CDR3. Fields, in order: D gene, V gene, J gene, clone size, CDR3 DNA, CDR3 protein. The D gene is left open where the match is weak. Rows may omit the clone size; those that give it use once, few, many or a size class.

-	TRBV6-5	TRBJ1-2	few	TGTGCCAGCAGTTACGACCTGACAGCTAACTATGGCTACACCTTC	CASSYDLTANYGYTF
TRBD2	TRBV7-3	TRBJ2-2	once	TGTGCCAGCAGCTTACTAGCGGGAGGTCTCACCGGGGAGCTGTTTTTT	CASSLLAGGLTGELFF
-	TRBV5-1	TRBJ2-3	-	TGCGCCAGCAGCTTGGTTGGGGACCAAGATACGCAGTATTTT	CASSLVGDQDTQYF
-	TRBV19	TRBJ1-1	-	TGTGCCAGTAGTCGAGGTGGGGCGAACACTGAAGCTTTCTTT	CASSRGGANTEAFF
-	TRBV18	TRBJ1-4	-	TGTGCCAGCTCTCCGAGGGGGGAGAGGGAAAAACTGTTTTTT	CASSPRGEREKLFF
-	TRBV6-1	TRBJ2-6	-	TGTGCCAGCAGTGAGGACAGATTTTCTGGGGCCAACGTCCTGACTTTC	CASSEDRFSGANVLTF
-	TRBV6-5	TRBJ1-3	-	TGTGCCAGCAGCCCAGGGAGCTCTGGAAACACCATATATTTT	CASSPGSSGNTIYF
TRBD2	TRBV4-1	TRBJ2-5	-	TGCGCCAGCAGCCGCATCAAGGGACTAGCGGGAGAAGAGACCCAGTACTTC	CASSRIKGLAGEETQYF
-	TRBV5-1	TRBJ1-1	-	TGCGCCAGCAGTAGGGACGCCCTAAACACTGAAGCTTTCTTT	CASSRDALNTEAFF
-	TRBV2	TRBJ1-2	-	TGTGCCTCCCGCTCCTCAGGGATAGGCTATGGCTACACCTTC	CASRSSGIGYGYTF
-	TRBV11-3	TRBJ1-1	-	TGTGCCAGCAGCTCCAGACGGAAGAACACTGAAGCTTTCTTT	CASSSRRKNTEAFF
TRBD1	TRBV5-5	TRBJ1-4	-	TGTGCCAGCAGCCAGACAGGGTTGGAACTGTTTTTT	CASSQTGLELFF
TRBD1	TRBV5-1	TRBJ1-3	-	TGCGCCAGCAGCTTACAGGGGTTACAGGGAAACACCATATATTTT	CASSLQGLQGNTIYF
TRBD2	TRBV30	TRBJ2-7	-	TGTGCCTGGAGGGACCGACTAGCGGGGACCTACGAGCAGTACTTC	CAWRDRLAGTYEQYF
TRBD2	TRBV11-2	TRBJ2-2	-	TGTGCCAGCAGCTGGGGAGCGGGAGGTGGCACCGGGGAGCTGTTTTTT	CASSWGAGGGTGELFF
TRBD2	TRBV7-2	TRBJ2-1	-	TGTGCCAGCAGCTTAGCTGCTAGCGGGATGAATGAGCAGTTCTTC	CASSLAASGMNEQFF
TRBD1	TRBV2	TRBJ1-2	-	TGTGCCAGCAGCATACAGGGGGCTGACTATGGCTACACCTTC	CASSIQGADYGYTF
-	TRBV6-2/TRBV6-3	TRBJ2-5	-	TGTGCCAGCAGTACCATAAGTGCAGGACGGACACAAGAGACCCAGTACTTC	CASSTISAGRTQETQYF
-	TRBV7-2	TRBJ1-3	-	TGTGCCAGCAGCTTGGTCAGGGCTGGAAACACCATATATTTT	CASSLVRAGNTIYF
-	TRBV15	TRBJ1-2	-	TGTGCCACCAGCAGAGGGGGGACCGACGAAACTAACTATGGCTACACCTTC	CATSRGGTDETNYGYTF
TRBD2	TRBV7-9	TRBJ2-3	-	TGTGCCAGCAGCCCCGGGACTAGCGACACAGATACGCAGTATTTT	CASSPGTSDTDTQYF
-	TRBV5-1	TRBJ1-4	-	TGCGCCAGCAGCCTCTTGAAGGGGGGTGAAAAACTGTTTTTT	CASSLLKGGEKLFF
TRBD2	TRBV2	TRBJ2-2	-	TGTGCCAGCGCCCGGGAGGGTAGTGCCGGGGAGCTGTTTTTT	CASAREGSAGELFF
TRBD2	TRBV7-6	TRBJ2-5	-	TGTGCCAGCAGCGATCGGACTAGCGGGAGCTTCCAAGAGACCCAGTACTTC	CASSDRTSGSFQETQYF
-	TRBV5-1	TRBJ1-4	-	TGCGCCAGCAGCTTGGGTGCAACTAATGAAAAACTGTTTTTT	CASSLGATNEKLFF
-	TRBV18	TRBJ1-1	-	TGTGCCAGCTCACCAACCCCAATACGGACAGTAGGAACTGAAGCTTTCTTT	CASSPTPIRTVGTEAFF
-	TRBV6-2/TRBV6-3	TRBJ1-2	-	TGTGCCAGCAGTTTTAACAGGGACTATGGCTACACCTTC	CASSFNRDYGYTF
-	TRBV14	TRBJ1-3	-	TGTGCCAGCAGCCAAGCCGCGTACTCTGGAAACACCATATATTTT	CASSQAAYSGNTIYF
TRBD2	TRBV10-3	TRBJ2-1	-	TGTGCCATCAACCCGGGGACTAGCGGCTACAATGAGCAGTTCTTC	CAINPGTSGYNEQFF
-	TRBV19	TRBJ1-3	-	TGTGCCAGTAGTAACTCAGACTCTGGAAACACCATATATTTT	CASSNSDSGNTIYF
-	TRBV19	TRBJ1-1	-	TGTGCCACTCTCGGGGGGGGGACTGAAGCTTTCTTT	CATLGGGTEAFF
TRBD2	TRBV11-2	TRBJ2-1	-	TGTGCCAGCAGCCTGGGACTAGCGGGACACAATGAGCAGTTCTTC	CASSLGLAGHNEQFF
-	TRBV25-1	TRBJ2-3	-	TGTGCCAGCACCGACAGCACAGATACGCAGTATTTT	CASTDSTDTQYF
-	TRBV4-3	TRBJ2-5	-	TGCGCCAGCAGCCAAGAAGGCCAGGAGGGAGAGACCCAGTACTTC	CASSQEGQEGETQYF
TRBD1	TRBV30	TRBJ1-2	-	TGTGCCTGGAGTGTCATGGGACAGGGGCGTCGGGGCTACACCTTC	CAWSVMGQGRRGYTF
-	TRBV4-3	TRBJ2-7	-	TGCGCCAGCAGCCAAGATACCCTCCACTGGCGGCCAAATCCTACGGAGCAGTACTTC	CASSQDTLHWRPNPTEQYF
TRBD1	TRBV6-6	TRBJ2-7	-	TGTGCCAGCAGTGGGACAGGGATAGGCTACGAGCAGTACTTC	CASSGTGIGYEQYF
-	TRBV27	TRBJ1-6	-	TGTGCCAGCAGTTTCCAGGGTACATCACCCCTCCACTTT	CASSFQGTSPLHF
-	TRBV28	TRBJ2-1	-	TGTGCCAGCAGTTCAATCCTCAGAGACAATGAGCAGTTCTTC	CASSSILRDNEQFF
-	TRBV30	TRBJ2-7	few	TGTGCCGGGCGGGGTGACAGAAAATACGAGCAGTACTTC	CAGRGDRKYEQYF
-	TRBV10-1	TRBJ2-3	-	TGCGCCAGCAGTGACAGGGCAACAGATACGCAGTATTTT	CASSDRATDTQYF
-	TRBV11-3	TRBJ2-1	few	TGTGCCAGCAGCTTATCGTTCATCTTCGGGAGTGAGCAGTTCTTC	CASSLSFIFGSEQFF
-	TRBV7-3	TRBJ2-1	-	TGTGCCAGCAGCTTAGATGAGGGGGAGCAGTTCTTC	CASSLDEGEQFF
-	TRBV4-2	TRBJ2-1	-	TGTGCCAGCAGCCAAGACCTCCTTGAGGGGAATGAGCAGTTCTTC	CASSQDLLEGNEQFF
-	TRBV20-1	TRBJ1-1	-	TGCAGTGCTAGTTGGCCTCCTCGAAGCACTGAAGCTTTCTTT	CSASWPPRSTEAFF
TRBD1	TRBV6-1	TRBJ1-6	-	TGTGCCAGCAGTGACCTATTAGACAGGGGGCGAGGGGGTAATTCACCCCTCCACTTT	CASSDLLDRGRGGNSPLHF
-	TRBV24-1	TRBJ2-5	-	TGTGCCACCAGGGTAGGCGAGACCCAGTACTTC	CATRVGETQYF
-	TRBV19	TRBJ2-1	-	TGTGCCAGTAGTATTGGAGGGAGTGAGCAGTTCTTC	CASSIGGSEQFF